The 6 T cell receptor beta chains presented below share a single source sample, sequenced in a study of cytomegalovirus exposure and HLA in healthy donors. In the PCR, 60 Vbeta and 13 Jbeta primers were used. Profiling relied on immunoSEQ multiplex PCR, and the TCRdb table lists in-frame clones only, not all of them. The sample includes fewer than 120,000 clones, around 80% of them seen just once. Sequencing used PBMCs. These TCRs come from a young man in good health and CMV-seropositive.

The CDR3 spells CASSIDFDRNTEAFF. Written as DNA, the CDR3 is TGTGCCAGTAGTATCGACTTTGACAGAAACACTGAAGCTTTCTTT. V gene TRBV19 combines with J gene TRBJ1-1, with a tentative D call TRBD1 (5 bases). V dropped 3 bases and J dropped 2 bases, with 13 bases sitting between them. This CDR3 comprises 15 residues. Germline CDR1 and CDR2: LNHDA and SQIVND (reference sequence).

The CDR3 sequence is CASSRTSYNEQFF. The CDR3 nucleotides are TGTGCCAGCAGTCGGACTTCCTACAATGAGCAGTTCTTC. V gene TRBV27 combines with J gene TRBJ2-1; TRBD2 might be the D (5 bases). Trimming shortened V by 5 bases and J by 1 base, and 6 bases separated the two germline ends. There are 13 residues in the CDR3. In germline, CDR1 is MNHEY, CDR2 SMNVEV (reference sequence).

V usage is TRBV6-1 and J usage is TRBJ1-5, with 9 bases aligning to TRBD1. The junction had 12 bases not matched to a gene; V was cut back by 6 bases and J by 9 bases. Germline lookup yields CDR1 MNHNS and CDR2 SASEGT. The CDR3 is 15 amino acids. The DNA for the CDR3 is TGTGCCAGCAGGCAGACAGGGGGAAGCCGCGCGCCCCAGCATTTT. Its translation is CASRQTGGSRAPQHF.

The chain is built from TRBV7-3 and TRBJ2-5; weak D call: TRBD1 (6 bases). The end of the DNA fits TRBJ2-7 better, so the J call may be wrong. Germline CDR1 and CDR2: SGHTA and FQGTGA. The CDR3 has 15 residues. The CDR3 coding sequence is TGTGCCAGCAGCCATGGCGCGACAGGAGTTTCCGAGCAGTACTTC. Translated, it gives CASSHGATGVSEQYF.

The V gene is TRBV5-8, the J gene TRBJ2-1; 7 bases fit TRBD1. The CDR3 runs to 15 residues. V was clipped by 4 bases and J by 0 bases; unmatched bases: 4. Germline V gene data show CDR1 as SGHTS and CDR2 as YDEGEE. CDR3 sequence reads: CASSTWDSSYNEQFF. CDR3 DNA sequence: TGTGCCAGCAGCACTTGGGACAGCTCCTACAATGAGCAGTTCTTC. Full variable domain (missing parts from reference TRBV5-8 and TRBJ2-1): EAGVTQSPTHLIKTRGQQATLRCSPISGHTSVYWYQQALGLGLQFLLWYDEGEERNRGNFPPRFSGRQFPNYSSELNVNALELEDSALYLCASSTWDSSYNEQFFGPGTRLTVL.

With regard to this clone: Different DNA sequences within this sample yield the same CDR3. Here the CDR3 reads CASSYSRQGGSGELFF. The CDR3 DNA sequence: TGTGCCAGCAGTTACTCGAGACAGGGGGGATCCGGGGAGCTGTTTTTT. This chain connects TRBV6-5 to TRBJ2-2; 9 bases are a match to TRBD1. The CDR3 extends over 16 amino acids. The ends lost 0 bases at V and 6 bases at J; junction bases unmatched: 5. CDR1 MNHEY and CDR2 SVGAGI come from the germline V gene.